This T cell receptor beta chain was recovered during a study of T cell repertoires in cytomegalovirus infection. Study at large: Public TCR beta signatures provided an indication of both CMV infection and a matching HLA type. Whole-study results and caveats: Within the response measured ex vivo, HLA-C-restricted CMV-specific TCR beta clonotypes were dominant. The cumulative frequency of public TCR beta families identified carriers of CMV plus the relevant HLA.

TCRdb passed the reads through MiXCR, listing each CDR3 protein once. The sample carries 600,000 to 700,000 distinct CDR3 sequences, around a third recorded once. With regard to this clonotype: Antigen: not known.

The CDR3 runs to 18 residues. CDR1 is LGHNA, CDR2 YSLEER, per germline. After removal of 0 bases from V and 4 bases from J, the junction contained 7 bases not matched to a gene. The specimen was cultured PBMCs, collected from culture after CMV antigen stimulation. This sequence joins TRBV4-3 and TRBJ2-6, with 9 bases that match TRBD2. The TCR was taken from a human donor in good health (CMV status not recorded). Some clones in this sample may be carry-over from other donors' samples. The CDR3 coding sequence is TGCGCCAGCAGCCAAGATCCTAGCGGGGTGGGAGGGGCCAACGTCCTGACTTTC. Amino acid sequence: CASSQDPSGVGGANVLTF.